These T cell receptor beta chains were read from a single sample in a study of T cells in Graves' hyperthyroidism and ophthalmopathy. TCRdb reanalysed the multiplex PCR reads using MiXCR and keeps one entry per CDR3 protein. Counted here are roughly 570,000 distinct CDR3 sequences, around 42% occurring once; the ten biggest clones make up around 20%. The sample was peripheral blood or thyroid tissue (not recorded which). These receptors were taken from an adult woman with Graves' disease, either hyperthyroidism or ophthalmopathy (not recorded which). Both conserved end residues are part of each CDR3. D genes are given only for firm matches. The size field is filled for only some rows; it gives once, few, many or a size class.

v_gene: TRBV7-9
abundance: once
d_gene: TRBD1
j_gene: TRBJ2-7
CDR3aa: CASSWTGVNSYEQYF
CDR3nt: TGTGCCAGCAGTTGGACAGGGGTGAACTCCTACGAGCAGTACTTC

v_gene: TRBV28
abundance: few
d_gene: TRBD1
j_gene: TRBJ2-7
CDR3aa: CASNGDRSYEQYF
CDR3nt: TGTGCCAGCAATGGGGACAGGTCCTACGAGCAGTACTTC

v_gene: TRBV5-6
abundance: -
d_gene: -
j_gene: TRBJ2-5
CDR3aa: CASSAGNQPQYF
CDR3nt: TGTGCCAGCAGCGCGGGGAATCAGCCCCAGTACTTC

v_gene: TRBV29-1
abundance: -
d_gene: -
j_gene: TRBJ1-4
CDR3aa: CGVGVSGRNEKLFF
CDR3nt: TGCGGCGTTGGAGTTTCGGGACGGAATGAAAAACTGTTTTTT

v_gene: TRBV20-1
abundance: -
d_gene: -
j_gene: TRBJ2-7
CDR3aa: CSALQDNSYEQYF
CDR3nt: TGCAGTGCTCTACAGGATAACTCCTACGAGCAGTACTTC

v_gene: TRBV7-2
abundance: -
d_gene: -
j_gene: TRBJ1-2
CDR3aa: CASSLDSYYGLHF
CDR3nt: TGTGCCAGCAGCCTGGACTCCTATTATGGACTTCACTTC

v_gene: TRBV10-3
abundance: many
d_gene: -
j_gene: TRBJ2-5
CDR3aa: CAIATGEEETQYF
CDR3nt: TGTGCCATCGCCACAGGGGAGGAAGAGACCCAGTACTTC

v_gene: TRBV20-1
abundance: -
d_gene: -
j_gene: TRBJ2-5
CDR3aa: CSSRLGQIGTQYF
CDR3nt: TGCAGTTCTAGACTCGGACAGATAGGGACCCAGTACTTC

v_gene: TRBV20-1
abundance: many
d_gene: -
j_gene: TRBJ2-7
CDR3aa: CSAMRGDNWYSDEQYF
CDR3nt: TGCAGTGCCATGAGGGGAGACAATTGGTATTCGGACGAGCAGTACTTC

v_gene: TRBV29-1
abundance: few
d_gene: -
j_gene: TRBJ1-2
CDR3aa: CSGGSLYYGYTF
CDR3nt: TGCAGCGGAGGGTCCCTCTACTATGGCTACACCTTC

v_gene: TRBV7-2
abundance: few
d_gene: -
j_gene: TRBJ2-2
CDR3aa: CASSLPPRGTGELFF
CDR3nt: TGTGCCAGCAGCCTCCCCCCTCGAGGCACCGGGGAGCTGTTTTTT

v_gene: TRBV29-1
abundance: -
d_gene: TRBD1
j_gene: TRBJ2-5
CDR3aa: CRLGQGGRQETQYF
CDR3nt: TGCAGGCTAGGACAGGGGGGACGACAAGAGACCCAGTACTTC

v_gene: TRBV12-3/TRBV12-4
abundance: many
d_gene: -
j_gene: TRBJ1-2
CDR3aa: CASRRQAEYGYTF
CDR3nt: TGTGCCAGCAGACGTCAGGCGGAGTATGGCTACACCTTC

v_gene: TRBV11-2
abundance: many
d_gene: -
j_gene: TRBJ2-2
CDR3aa: CASRPLSSPGELFF
CDR3nt: TGTGCCAGCAGACCGTTATCTAGTCCCGGGGAGCTGTTTTTT

v_gene: TRBV20-1
abundance: -
d_gene: -
j_gene: TRBJ2-7
CDR3aa: CSAQSGLSSYEQYF
CDR3nt: TGCAGTGCTCAATCCGGGCTTAGCTCCTACGAGCAGTACTTC

v_gene: TRBV29-1
abundance: once
d_gene: -
j_gene: TRBJ1-1
CDR3aa: CSPAGRAANTEAFF
CDR3nt: TGCAGCCCGGCAGGCAGGGCCGCGAACACTGAAGCTTTCTTT

v_gene: TRBV7-2
abundance: many
d_gene: -
j_gene: TRBJ2-5
CDR3aa: CASSLGLAYRYFQETQYF
CDR3nt: TGTGCCAGCAGCTTAGGCCTAGCCTACCGATATTTCCAAGAGACCCAGTACTTC

v_gene: TRBV7-2
abundance: -
d_gene: -
j_gene: TRBJ1-6
CDR3aa: CACSSLRGTGSDTLHF
CDR3nt: TGTGCCTGCAGCTCCTTGAGGGGAACAGGGTCCGACACCCTCCACTTT

v_gene: TRBV5-1
abundance: many
d_gene: -
j_gene: TRBJ1-1
CDR3aa: CASSMALGTEAFF
CDR3nt: TGCGCCAGCAGCATGGCACTCGGCACTGAAGCTTTCTTT

v_gene: TRBV28
abundance: few
d_gene: TRBD1
j_gene: TRBJ2-7
CDR3aa: CASNPPEGQGAGEQYF
CDR3nt: TGTGCCAGCAACCCCCCCGAGGGACAGGGGGCGGGCGAGCAGTACTTC

v_gene: TRBV14
abundance: many
d_gene: -
j_gene: TRBJ2-5
CDR3aa: CAGKGQETQYF
CDR3nt: TGTGCCGGCAAGGGACAAGAGACCCAGTACTTC

v_gene: TRBV24-1
abundance: many
d_gene: TRBD1
j_gene: TRBJ2-7
CDR3aa: CATSDPRQGLRDEQYF
CDR3nt: TGTGCCACCAGTGATCCCCGACAGGGGCTACGAGACGAGCAGTACTTC

v_gene: TRBV6-5
abundance: -
d_gene: -
j_gene: TRBJ1-4
CDR3aa: CASSPSRDSVREELFF
CDR3nt: TGTGCCAGCAGCCCCTCTCGGGACTCGGTGCGAGAAGAACTGTTTTTT

v_gene: TRBV18
abundance: -
d_gene: -
j_gene: TRBJ1-3
CDR3aa: CASSPRQSSGNTIYF
CDR3nt: TGTGCCAGCTCACCACGACAGAGCTCTGGAAACACCATATATTTT

v_gene: TRBV19
abundance: -
d_gene: TRBD1
j_gene: TRBJ2-6
CDR3aa: CAETGAGANVLTF
CDR3nt: TGTGCCGAGACAGGGGCGGGGGCCAACGTCCTGACTTTC

v_gene: TRBV5-1
abundance: many
d_gene: -
j_gene: TRBJ1-1
CDR3aa: CATKRDLNTEAFF
CDR3nt: TGCGCCACCAAACGGGACCTAAACACTGAAGCTTTCTTT

v_gene: TRBV6-2/TRBV6-3
abundance: -
d_gene: TRBD2
j_gene: TRBJ2-3
CDR3aa: CASILAGGRADTQYF
CDR3nt: TGTGCCAGCATTCTAGCGGGAGGTCGGGCAGATACGCAGTATTTT

v_gene: TRBV29-1
abundance: -
d_gene: -
j_gene: TRBJ1-1
CDR3aa: CSVWWGWGGTEAFF
CDR3nt: TGCAGCGTTTGGTGGGGTTGGGGAGGAACTGAAGCTTTCTTT

v_gene: TRBV19
abundance: -
d_gene: TRBD1
j_gene: TRBJ1-5
CDR3aa: CATHVAGQGGQPQHF
CDR3nt: TGTGCCACACACGTTGCGGGACAGGGGGGACAGCCCCAGCATTTT

v_gene: TRBV10-2
abundance: -
d_gene: -
j_gene: TRBJ1-1
CDR3aa: CASSQPMNTETFF
CDR3nt: TGCGCCAGCAGCCAACCAATGAACACTGAAACTTTCTTT

v_gene: TRBV6-6
abundance: many
d_gene: -
j_gene: TRBJ2-2
CDR3aa: CASSHPRGADGELFF
CDR3nt: TGTGCCAGCAGTCACCCTCGGGGGGCGGACGGGGAGCTGTTTTTT

v_gene: TRBV15
abundance: -
d_gene: -
j_gene: TRBJ1-3
CDR3aa: CATSRGRTDGNTIYF
CDR3nt: TGTGCCACCAGCAGGGGACGGACGGATGGAAACACCATATATTTT

v_gene: TRBV15
abundance: -
d_gene: -
j_gene: TRBJ2-7
CDR3aa: CATSQGGTYNEQYF
CDR3nt: TGTGCCACCAGCCAGGGGGGGACCTACAATGAGCAGTACTTC